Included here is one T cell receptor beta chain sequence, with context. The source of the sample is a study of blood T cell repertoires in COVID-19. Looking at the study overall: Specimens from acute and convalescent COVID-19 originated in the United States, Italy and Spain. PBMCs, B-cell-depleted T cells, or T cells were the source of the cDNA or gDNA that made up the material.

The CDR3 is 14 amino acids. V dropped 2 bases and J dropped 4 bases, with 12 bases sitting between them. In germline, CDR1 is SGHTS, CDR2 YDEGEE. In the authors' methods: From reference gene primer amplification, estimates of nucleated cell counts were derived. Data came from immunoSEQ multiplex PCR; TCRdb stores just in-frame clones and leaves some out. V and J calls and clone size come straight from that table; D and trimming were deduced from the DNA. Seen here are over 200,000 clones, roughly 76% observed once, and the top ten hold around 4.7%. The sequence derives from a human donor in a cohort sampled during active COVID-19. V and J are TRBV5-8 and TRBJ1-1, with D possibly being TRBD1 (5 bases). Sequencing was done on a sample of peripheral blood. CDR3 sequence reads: CASSFRQGSTEAFF. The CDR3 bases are TGTGCCAGCAGCTTTCGGCAGGGTAGCACTGAAGCTTTCTTT.